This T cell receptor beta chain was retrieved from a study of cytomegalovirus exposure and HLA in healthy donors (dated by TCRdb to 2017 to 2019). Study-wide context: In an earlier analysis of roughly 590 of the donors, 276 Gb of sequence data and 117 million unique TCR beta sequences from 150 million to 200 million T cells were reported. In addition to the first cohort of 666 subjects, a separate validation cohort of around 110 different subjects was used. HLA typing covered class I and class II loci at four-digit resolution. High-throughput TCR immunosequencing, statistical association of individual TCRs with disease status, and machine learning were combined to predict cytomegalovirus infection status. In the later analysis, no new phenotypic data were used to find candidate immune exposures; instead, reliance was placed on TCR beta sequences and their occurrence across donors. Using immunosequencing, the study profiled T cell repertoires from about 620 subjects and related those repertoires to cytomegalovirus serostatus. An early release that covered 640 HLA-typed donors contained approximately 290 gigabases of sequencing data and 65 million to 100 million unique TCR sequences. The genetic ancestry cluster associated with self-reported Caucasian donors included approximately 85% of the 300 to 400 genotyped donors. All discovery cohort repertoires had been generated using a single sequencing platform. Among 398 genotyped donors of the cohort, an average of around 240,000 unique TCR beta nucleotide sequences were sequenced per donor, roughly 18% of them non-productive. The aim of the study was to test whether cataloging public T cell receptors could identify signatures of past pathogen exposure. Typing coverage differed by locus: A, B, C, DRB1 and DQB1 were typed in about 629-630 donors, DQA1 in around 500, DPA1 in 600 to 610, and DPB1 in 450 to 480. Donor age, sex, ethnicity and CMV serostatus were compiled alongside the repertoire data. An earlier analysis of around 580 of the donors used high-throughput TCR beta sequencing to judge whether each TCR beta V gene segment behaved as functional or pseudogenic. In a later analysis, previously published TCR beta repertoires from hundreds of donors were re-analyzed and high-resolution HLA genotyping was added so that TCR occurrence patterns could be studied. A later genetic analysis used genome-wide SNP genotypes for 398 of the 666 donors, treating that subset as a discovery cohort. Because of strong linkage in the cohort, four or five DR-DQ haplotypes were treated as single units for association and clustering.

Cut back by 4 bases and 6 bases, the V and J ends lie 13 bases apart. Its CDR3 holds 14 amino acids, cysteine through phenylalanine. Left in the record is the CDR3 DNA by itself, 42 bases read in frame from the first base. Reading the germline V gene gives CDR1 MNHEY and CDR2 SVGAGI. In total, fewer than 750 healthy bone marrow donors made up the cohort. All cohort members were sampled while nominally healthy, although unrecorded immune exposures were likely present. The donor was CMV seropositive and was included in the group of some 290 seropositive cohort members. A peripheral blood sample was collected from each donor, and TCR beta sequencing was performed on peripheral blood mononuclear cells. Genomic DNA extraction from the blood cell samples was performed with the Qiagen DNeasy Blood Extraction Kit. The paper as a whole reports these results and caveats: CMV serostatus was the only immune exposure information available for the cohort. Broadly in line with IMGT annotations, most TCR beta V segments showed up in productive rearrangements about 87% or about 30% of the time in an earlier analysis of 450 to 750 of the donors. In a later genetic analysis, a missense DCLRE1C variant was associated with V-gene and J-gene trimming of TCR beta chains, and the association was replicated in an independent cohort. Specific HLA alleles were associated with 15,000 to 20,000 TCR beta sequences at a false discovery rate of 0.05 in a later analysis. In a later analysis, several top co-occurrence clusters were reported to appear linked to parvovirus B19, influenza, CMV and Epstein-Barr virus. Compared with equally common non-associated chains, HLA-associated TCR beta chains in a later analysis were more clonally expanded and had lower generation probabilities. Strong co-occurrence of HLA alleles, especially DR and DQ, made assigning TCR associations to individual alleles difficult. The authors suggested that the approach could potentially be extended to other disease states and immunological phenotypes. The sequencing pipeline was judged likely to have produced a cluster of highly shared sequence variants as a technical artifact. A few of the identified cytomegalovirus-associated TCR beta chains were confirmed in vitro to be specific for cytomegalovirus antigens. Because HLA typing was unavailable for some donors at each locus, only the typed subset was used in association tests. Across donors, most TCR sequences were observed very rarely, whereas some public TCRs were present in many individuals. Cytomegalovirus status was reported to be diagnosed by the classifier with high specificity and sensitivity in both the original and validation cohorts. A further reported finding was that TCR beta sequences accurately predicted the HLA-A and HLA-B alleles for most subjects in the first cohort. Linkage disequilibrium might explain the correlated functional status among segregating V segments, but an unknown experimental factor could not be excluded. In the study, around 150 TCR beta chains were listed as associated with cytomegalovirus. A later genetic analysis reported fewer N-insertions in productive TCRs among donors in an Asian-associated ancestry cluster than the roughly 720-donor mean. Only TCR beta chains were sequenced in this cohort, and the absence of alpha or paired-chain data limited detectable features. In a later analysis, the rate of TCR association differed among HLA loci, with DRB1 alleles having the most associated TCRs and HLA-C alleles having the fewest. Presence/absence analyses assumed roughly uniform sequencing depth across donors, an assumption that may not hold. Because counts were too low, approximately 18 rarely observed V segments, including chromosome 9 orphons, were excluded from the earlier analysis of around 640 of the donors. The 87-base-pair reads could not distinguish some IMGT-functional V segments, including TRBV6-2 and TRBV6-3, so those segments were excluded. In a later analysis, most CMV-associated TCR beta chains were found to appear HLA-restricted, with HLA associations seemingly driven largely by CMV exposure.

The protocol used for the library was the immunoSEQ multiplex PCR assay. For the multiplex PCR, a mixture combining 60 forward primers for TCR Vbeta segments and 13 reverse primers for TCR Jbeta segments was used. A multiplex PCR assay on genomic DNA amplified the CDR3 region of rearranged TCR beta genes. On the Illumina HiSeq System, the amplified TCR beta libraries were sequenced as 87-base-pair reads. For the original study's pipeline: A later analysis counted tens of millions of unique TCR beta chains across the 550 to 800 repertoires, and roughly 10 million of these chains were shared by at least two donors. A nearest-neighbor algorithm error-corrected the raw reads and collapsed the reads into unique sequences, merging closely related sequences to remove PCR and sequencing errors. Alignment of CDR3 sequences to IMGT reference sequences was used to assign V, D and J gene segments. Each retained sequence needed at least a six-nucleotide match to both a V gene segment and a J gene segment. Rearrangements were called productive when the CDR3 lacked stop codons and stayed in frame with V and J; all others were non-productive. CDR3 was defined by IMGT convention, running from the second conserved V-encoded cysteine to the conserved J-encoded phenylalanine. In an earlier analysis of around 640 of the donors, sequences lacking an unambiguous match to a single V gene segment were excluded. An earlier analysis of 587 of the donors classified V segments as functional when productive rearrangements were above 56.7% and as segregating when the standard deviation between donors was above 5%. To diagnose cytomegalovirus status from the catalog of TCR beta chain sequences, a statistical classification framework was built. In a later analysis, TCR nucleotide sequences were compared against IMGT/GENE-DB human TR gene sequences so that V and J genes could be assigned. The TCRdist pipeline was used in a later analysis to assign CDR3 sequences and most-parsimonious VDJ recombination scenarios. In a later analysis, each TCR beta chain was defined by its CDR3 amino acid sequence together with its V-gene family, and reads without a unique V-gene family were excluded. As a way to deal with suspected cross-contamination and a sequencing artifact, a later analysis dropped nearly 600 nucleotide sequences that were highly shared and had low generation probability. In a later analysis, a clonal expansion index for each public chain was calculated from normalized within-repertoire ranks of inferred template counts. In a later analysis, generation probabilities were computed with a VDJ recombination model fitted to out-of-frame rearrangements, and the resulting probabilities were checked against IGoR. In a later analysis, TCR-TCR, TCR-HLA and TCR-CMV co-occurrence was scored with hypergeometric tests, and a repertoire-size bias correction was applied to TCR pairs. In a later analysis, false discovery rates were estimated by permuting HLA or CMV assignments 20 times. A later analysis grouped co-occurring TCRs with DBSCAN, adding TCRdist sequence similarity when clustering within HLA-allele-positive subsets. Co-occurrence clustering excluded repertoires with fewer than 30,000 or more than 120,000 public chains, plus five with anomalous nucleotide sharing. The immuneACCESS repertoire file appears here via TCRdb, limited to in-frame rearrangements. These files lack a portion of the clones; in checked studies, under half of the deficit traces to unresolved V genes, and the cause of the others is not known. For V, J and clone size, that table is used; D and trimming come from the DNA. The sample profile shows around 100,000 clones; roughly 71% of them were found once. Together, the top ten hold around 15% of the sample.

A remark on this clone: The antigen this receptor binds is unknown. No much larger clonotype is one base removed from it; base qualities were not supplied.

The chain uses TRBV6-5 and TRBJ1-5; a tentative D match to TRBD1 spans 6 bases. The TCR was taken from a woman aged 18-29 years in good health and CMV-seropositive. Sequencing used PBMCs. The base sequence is TGTGCCAGCAGTTTTGGGGCAGGGGTTCAGCCCCAGCATTTT. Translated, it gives CASSFGAGVQPQHF.